The 20 T cell receptor beta chains reported below all come from one sample, sequenced in a study of T cell responses to AZD1222 COVID-19 vaccine. TCRdb's copy holds only in-frame clones and misses some; the assay was immunoSEQ multiplex PCR. The sample includes nearly 110,000 clones, 70% to 90% seen only once; the top ten take approximately 4.8%. The sequencing used peripheral blood, collected 28 days after the second AZD1222 dose. The receptor set was obtained from an adult who received the AZD1222 COVID-19 vaccine.

The V call is TRBV28, the J call TRBJ2-4, with 9 positions matching TRBD2. This CDR3 has 14 residues. The germline V gene encodes CDR1 MDHEN and CDR2 SYDVKM. Trimming cost V 6 bases and J 5 bases; bases outside gene matches: 5. The CDR3 spells CASRDAGGQNIQYF. CDR3 DNA sequence: TGTGCCAGCAGGGACGCGGGGGGGCAAAACATTCAGTACTTC.

The chain joins TRBV2 to TRBJ1-5; 7 bases line up with TRBD1. J lost 3 bases, V lost 5 bases, and 7 bases had no gene match. Germline V CDR1 and CDR2: SNHLY, FYNNEI. The CDR3 runs to 15 residues. CDR3 DNA sequence: TGTGCCAGCAGTCCACGGACAGGAGTCAATCAGCCCCAGCATTTT. Translation gives CASSPRTGVNQPQHF.

There are a few counts of this clone. This sequence joins TRBV11-2 and TRBJ1-6; D remains ambiguous. The V end was cut by 0 bases, the J end by 5 bases, with 8 bases between. The CDR3 spans 15 residues. Per the germline V gene, CDR1 is SGHAT and CDR2 is FQNNGV. The CDR3 reads CASSLEAGNNSPLHF. For the CDR3, the DNA is TGTGCCAGCAGCTTAGAAGCAGGCAATAATTCACCCCTCCACTTT. Drawing the rest from reference TRBV11-2 and TRBJ1-6, the complete variable domain is EAGVAQSPRYKIIEKRQSVAFWCNPISGHATLYWYQQILGQGPKLLIQFQNNGVVDDSQLPKDRFSAERLKGVDSTLKIQPAKLEDSAVYLCASSLEAGNNSPLHFGNGTRLTVT.

V and J are TRBV7-2 and TRBJ2-6, with TRBD2 matching over 10 bases. Germline V CDR1 and CDR2: SGHTA, FQGNSA. The CDR3 totals 18 residues. With V trimmed by 3 bases and J by 0 bases, 5 bases remained unmatched. The CDR3 region is CASSFRTSGLSGANVLTF. The CDR3 DNA follows: TGTGCCAGCAGCTTTCGGACTAGCGGCCTCTCTGGGGCCAACGTCCTGACTTTC.

This chain connects TRBV6-2 or TRBV6-3 to TRBJ2-5; D call uncertain. V was pared by 5 bases and J by 5 bases, with 9 bases between. The CDR3 has 12 residues. Germline V gives CDR1 MNHEY, CDR2 SVGEGT. CDR3 residues: CASSTPRETQYF. The CDR3 nucleotides read TGTGCCAGCAGTACTCCACGCGAGACCCAGTACTTC.

The chain joins TRBV9 to TRBJ2-1; 8 bases align to TRBD2. This CDR3 is 15 amino acids long. Germline-derived CDR1 and CDR2 are SGDLS and YYNGEE. Trimming took 0 bases from V and 4 from J; bases not matched to a gene: 3. CDR3 sequence (DNA): TGTGCCAGCAGCGTAGGGCCTAGCGGGTACAATGAGCAGTTCTTC. Translating gives CASSVGPSGYNEQFF.

The chain joins TRBV10-3 to TRBJ2-5, with 8 bases lining up with TRBD1. The germline CDR1 and CDR2 sequences are ENHRY and SYGVKD. There are 14 residues in the CDR3. Trimming at V came to 3 bases and at J to 8 bases, leaving 8 bases not matched to a gene. As DNA, the CDR3 is TGTGCCATCAGTGAAAGGACAGGGCTGGTAACCCAGTACTTC. This encodes CAISERTGLVTQYF.

This sequence joins TRBV3-1 (or the pseudogene TRBV3-2) and TRBJ1-1, with a weak D call TRBD1 (5 bases). V was clipped by 4 bases and J by 3 bases, with 9 bases between them. The CDR3 extends over 13 amino acids. Germline values: CDR1 LGHDT, CDR2 YNNKEL (reference sequence). This CDR3 reads CASSRGEDTEAFF. Here the CDR3 DNA reads TGTGCCAGCAGCCGGGGCGAGGACACTGAAGCTTTCTTT.

In this sample, this clone turned up once. The CDR3 reads CASSFFEDSPLHF. For the CDR3, the DNA is TGTGCCAGCAGTTTTTTCGAGGATTCACCCCTCCACTTT. The rearrangement uses TRBV12-3 or TRBV12-4 and TRBJ1-6; D is uncertain. The CDR3 spans 13 residues. V shed 3 bases and J shed 8 bases, with 8 bases lying between them.

The V call is TRBV30, the J call TRBJ1-2; possible D gene TRBD1, 5 bases. V lost 7 bases to trimming and J lost 8 bases, with 17 bases between them. The CDR3 has 12 residues. Germline assignment: CDR1 GTSNPN and CDR2 SVGIG (reference sequence). CDR3 sequence reads: CASSTGASGYTF. The CDR3 coding sequence is TGTGCCTCCTCAACAGGAGCGTCGGGCTACACCTTC.

The genes are TRBV6-6 and TRBJ2-7, with 7 nucleotides matching TRBD1. Germline CDR1 reads MNHNY; CDR2 reads SVGAGI (reference sequence). The trim removed 4 bases at V and 2 bases at J, leaving 8 bases unmatched. The CDR3 extends over 15 amino acids. The CDR3 DNA sequence: TGTGCCAGCAGTTCCGACTCGGGACAGACCTACGAGCAGTACTTC. It yields the protein CASSSDSGQTYEQYF.

The V call is TRBV3-1 (or the pseudogene TRBV3-2), the J call TRBJ1-2; tentative D call: TRBD1 (6 bases). In germline, CDR1 is LGHDT, CDR2 YNNKEL (reference sequence). V was shortened by 1 base and J by 3 bases, with 15 bases between the two germline ends. This CDR3 comprises 16 residues. Here the CDR3 DNA reads TGTGCCAGCAGCCAAGTTGCAGGGGCCCCTTACTATGGCTACACCTTC. Its translation is CASSQVAGAPYYGYTF.

The chain recombines TRBV5-4 with TRBJ2-3; D is tentatively TRBD1 or TRBD2 (6 bases each). CDR1 and CDR2 from the germline V gene are SGHNT and YYREEE (reference sequence). The CDR3 is made up of 15 amino acids. Deletions cut 1 base from V and 1 base from J, with 10 bases between. CDR3 nucleotide sequence: TGTGCCAGCAGCTTGCGGGGGCACGGCACAGATACGCAGTATTTT. As protein: CASSLRGHGTDTQYF. The entire variable domain, with the rest obtained from reference TRBV5-4 and TRBJ2-3, is as follows: ETGVTQSPTHLIKTRGQQVTLRCSSQSGHNTVSWYQQALGQGPQFIFQYYREEENGRGNFPPRFSGLQFPNYSSELNVNALELDDSALYLCASSLRGHGTDTQYFGPGTRLTVL.

This clone was seen a single time. This chain joins TRBV28 and TRBJ2-1; 9 bases are shared with TRBD2. The germline CDR1 and CDR2 sequences are MDHEN and SYDVKM. CDR3 size: 16 residues. The junction had 2 bases not matched to a gene; V was cut back by 0 bases and J by 2 bases. In nucleotides, the CDR3 is TGTGCCAGCAGTTTATGGGTAGCGGGGGCCTACAATGAGCAGTTCTTC. This codes for CASSLWVAGAYNEQFF.

The chain uses TRBV4-3 and TRBJ1-4; D is unclear. The length of the CDR3 is 15 residues. The V gene's germline CDR1 is LGHNA and CDR2 YSLEER. The V and J ends lost 0 bases and 0 bases respectively, with 5 bases between them. DNA of the CDR3: TGCGCCAGCAGCCAAGAACAGTCAACTAATGAAAAACTGTTTTTT. Amino acids: CASSQEQSTNEKLFF.

The chain has TRBV15 and TRBJ2-7; 9 positions agree with TRBD1. This CDR3 contains 13 residues. V gave up 11 bases and J gave up 6 bases; unmatched junction bases: 11. CDR1 and CDR2 (germline): LNHNV, YYDKDF (reference sequence). CDR3 sequence reads: CAVARTGVGEQYF. CDR3 nucleotides: TGTGCCGTGGCCCGGACAGGGGTCGGCGAGCAGTACTTC.

The genes are TRBV6-4 and TRBJ1-5; no reliable D call. The CDR3 has 13 residues. Per the germline V gene, CDR1 is MRHNA and CDR2 is SNTAGT. Trimming shortened V by 4 bases and J by 1 base, and 5 bases separated the two germline ends. The CDR3 DNA sequence: TGTGCCAGCAGTGTTGACAGCAATCAGCCCCAGCATTTT. Residues: CASSVDSNQPQHF.

The chain links TRBV28 to TRBJ1-5; tentatively, D is TRBD1 (5 bases). Germline-derived CDR1 and CDR2 are MDHEN and SYDVKM. This CDR3 spans 17 amino acids. V lost 4 bases to trimming and J lost 0 bases, with 16 bases between them. The CDR3 nucleotides read TGTGCCAGCAGTTCATTCCAGGGAGGGTATAGCAATCAGCCCCAGCATTTT. Amino acid sequence: CASSSFQGGYSNQPQHF.

The chain joins TRBV7-9 to TRBJ2-3, with D hard to call. V was shortened by 5 bases and J by 1 base, with 16 bases between the two germline ends. Germline V lookup: CDR1 SEHNR, CDR2 FQNEAQ (reference sequence). This CDR3 comprises 16 residues. CDR3 sequence reads: CASSLGWQTRTDTQYF. As DNA, the CDR3 is TGTGCCAGCAGCCTAGGGTGGCAAACCCGCACAGATACGCAGTATTTT.

This chain uses TRBV7-3 with TRBJ1-4; D ambiguous. Trimming removed 5 bases at V and 8 bases at J, with 12 bases between. Germline V gene data show CDR1 as SGHTA and CDR2 as FQGTGA. This CDR3 has 13 residues. The CDR3 spells CASSPRTGEKLFF. Written as DNA, the CDR3 is TGTGCCAGCAGCCCACGGACGGGGGAAAAACTGTTTTTT.